This section outlines one T cell receptor (beta chain) sequence together with its context. The antigen remains unidentified. PCR involved 60 Vbeta and 13 Jbeta primers. TCRdb's copy holds only in-frame clones and misses some; the assay was immunoSEQ multiplex PCR. The top ten clones hold 2.5% to 3% of a sample with 110,000 to 150,000 clones, approximately 78% of them seen once. The data were taken from a study of cytomegalovirus exposure and HLA in healthy donors. CDR3 length: 14 residues. With V trimmed by 0 bases and J by 5 bases, 3 bases remained unmatched. Looked up from germline, CDR1 is KGHSH and CDR2 is LQKENI. Study-level points and caveats: Within a later analysis, the majority of CMV-associated TCR beta chains appeared HLA-restricted. A later analysis linked a missense variant in DCLRE1C to the trimming of TCR beta V and J genes. Relative to equally common others, HLA-associated TCR beta chains showed greater clonal expansion in a later analysis.

The sequencing input was PBMCs. V and J are TRBV18 and TRBJ1-1; 7 bases are a match to TRBD1. This clonotype was obtained from a female donor in good health and CMV-seronegative. This CDR3 is CASSPPKGATEAFF. Written as DNA, the CDR3 is TGTGCCAGCTCACCACCGAAGGGGGCAACTGAAGCTTTCTTT.